Each of the 10 T cell receptor beta chains below was sequenced from the same sample in a study of cytotoxic CD8 clonotypes in ibrutinib-treated CLL. The data were produced by immunoSEQ multiplex PCR, yet TCRdb's version contains in-frame clones alone and is incomplete. The sample lists roughly 200,000 clones; approximately 70% were seen once. Source: PBMCs, taken after 12 months of ibrutinib treatment. The receptors here all came from a human donor with chronic lymphocytic leukemia.

CDR3 in amino acids: CASSRASGRAHEQYF. Here the CDR3 DNA reads TGTGCCAGCAGCAGAGCTAGCGGGAGGGCCCACGAGCAGTACTTC. The chain uses TRBV7-9 and TRBJ2-7; TRBD2 aligns across 12 bases. Germline-derived CDR1 and CDR2 are SEHNR and FQNEAQ (reference sequence). CDR3 length: 15 amino acids. V trimming: 5 bases; J trimming: 5 bases; junction bases outside the gene matches: 7.

The rearrangement links TRBV6-1 to TRBJ2-1; no firm D call. Trimming pared 1 base from V and 5 bases from J, leaving 9 bases between. Germline V lookup: CDR1 MNHNS, CDR2 SASEGT. CDR3 length: 14 residues. CDR3 amino acids: CASSEGFSNNEQFF. In DNA, the CDR3 is TGTGCCAGCAGTGAAGGGTTTTCTAACAATGAGCAGTTCTTC.

The genes are TRBV30 and TRBJ1-2; D not certain. The length of the CDR3 is 12 residues. The V end lost 8 bases, the J end lost 0 bases, and 10 bases lay between the germline ends. Per germline, CDR1 GTSNPN and CDR2 SVGIG (reference sequence). The DNA of the CDR3 is TGTGCCGGAAGGACGTCTAACTATGGCTACACCTTC. Translation gives CAGRTSNYGYTF.

The CDR3 region is CASGSDRGNTEAFF. The CDR3 DNA reads TGCGCCAGCGGATCCGATCGGGGGAACACTGAAGCTTTCTTT. This chain connects TRBV5-1 to TRBJ1-1; D unclear. Germline CDR1 reads SGHRS; CDR2 reads YFSETQ. This CDR3 spans 14 amino acids. The V and J ends lost 7 bases and 1 base respectively, with 14 bases between them.

The chain uses TRBV11-1 and TRBJ1-1; D may be TRBD1 (5 bases). CDR1 is SGHAT, CDR2 FQDESV, per germline (reference sequence). V shed 3 bases and J shed 11 bases, with 13 bases lying between them. CDR3 length: 12 residues. In DNA form, the CDR3 reads TGTGCCAGCAGCTTGGGACGGACTACGGCTTTCTTT. Its protein is CASSLGRTTAFF.

This clone was seen a few times. The genes are TRBV4-2 and TRBJ2-7; maybe TRBD1 (6 bases). Trimming shortened V by 8 bases and J by 5 bases, and 19 bases separated the two germline ends. CDR1 LGHNA and CDR2 YNFKEQ come from the germline V gene. The CDR3 runs to 14 residues. DNA for the CDR3: TGTGCCAGCTCGTTGCCTAGGGGGAGCAACGAGCAGTACTTC. Translation gives CASSLPRGSNEQYF.

The chain couples TRBV6-6 to TRBJ2-3; D is ambiguous. The CDR3 runs to 14 residues. Germline CDR1 is MNHNY and CDR2 is SVGAGI (reference sequence). V lost 4 bases, J lost 0 bases, and 8 bases lay in between. CDR3 amino acids: CASSFPTSTDTQYF. CDR3 nucleotides: TGTGCCAGCAGTTTCCCTACTAGCACAGATACGCAGTATTTT.

This clone was found once. One end of the junction fails to match germline, which may point to a read error. The J gene is TRBJ1-2, the V gene TRBV7-7, with D unresolved. Germline loops: CDR1 SSHAT, CDR2 FNYEAQ (reference sequence). The length of the CDR3 is 14 residues. The CDR3 is CASSPWSINYGYTF. The CDR3 DNA reads TGTGCTAGCAGCCCCTGGTCCATAAACTATGGCTACACCTTC.

The CDR3 sequence is CASSSFEGPSSYEQYF. For the CDR3, the DNA is TGTGCCAGCAGCTCCTTCGAGGGTCCTAGCTCCTACGAGCAGTACTTC. The rearrangement links TRBV7-9 to TRBJ2-7; D is possibly TRBD2 (5 bases). Looked up from germline, CDR1 is SEHNR and CDR2 is FQNEAQ (reference sequence). Trimming stripped 4 bases from V and 0 bases from J, with 16 bases between. The CDR3 sequence is 16 residues long. Filled out from reference TRBV7-9 and TRBJ2-7, the complete variable domain reads DTGVSQNPRHKITKRGQNVTFRCDPISEHNRLYWYRQTLGQGPEFLTYFQNEAQLEKSRLLSDRFSAERPKGSFSTLEIQRTEQGDSAMYLCASSSFEGPSSYEQYFGPGTRLTVT.

This clone was detected only a few times. J is TRBJ2-2 and V is TRBV5-4, with D unresolved. This CDR3 spans 14 amino acids. V lost 1 base to trimming and J lost 6 bases, with 10 bases between them. CDR1 SGHNT and CDR2 YYREEE come from the germline V gene (reference sequence). CDR3 protein: CASSLSETAGELFF. DNA of the CDR3: TGTGCCAGCAGCTTGTCGGAGACCGCCGGGGAGCTGTTTTTT.